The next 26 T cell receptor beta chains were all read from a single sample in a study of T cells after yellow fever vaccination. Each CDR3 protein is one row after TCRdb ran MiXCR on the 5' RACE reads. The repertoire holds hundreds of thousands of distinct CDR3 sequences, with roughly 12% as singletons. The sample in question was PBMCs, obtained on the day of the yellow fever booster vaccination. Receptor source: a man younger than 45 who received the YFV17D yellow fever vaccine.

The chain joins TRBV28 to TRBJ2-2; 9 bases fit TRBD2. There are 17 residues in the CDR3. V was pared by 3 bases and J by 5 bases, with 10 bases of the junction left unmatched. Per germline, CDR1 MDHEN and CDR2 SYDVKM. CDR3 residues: CASSFLGLAPATGELFF. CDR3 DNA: TGTGCCAGCAGTTTCTTGGGACTAGCTCCCGCGACCGGGGAGCTGTTTTTT.

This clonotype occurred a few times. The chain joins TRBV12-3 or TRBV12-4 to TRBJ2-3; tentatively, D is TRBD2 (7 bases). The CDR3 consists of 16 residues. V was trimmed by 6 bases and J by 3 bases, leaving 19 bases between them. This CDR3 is CASSFQGGGTTDTQYF. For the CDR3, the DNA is TGTGCCAGCAGCTTCCAGGGAGGGGGGACGACAGATACGCAGTATTTT.

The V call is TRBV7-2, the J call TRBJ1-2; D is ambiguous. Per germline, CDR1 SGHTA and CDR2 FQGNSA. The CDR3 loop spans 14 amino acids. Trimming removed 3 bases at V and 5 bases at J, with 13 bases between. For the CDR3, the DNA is TGTGCCAGCAGCTTCTCCGTCGTTTGGTATGGCTACACCTTC. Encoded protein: CASSFSVVWYGYTF. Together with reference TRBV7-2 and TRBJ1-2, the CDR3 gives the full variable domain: GAGVSQSPSNKVTEKGKDVELRCDPISGHTALYWYRQSLGQGLEFLIYFQGNSAPDKSGLPSDRFSAERTGGSVSTLTIQRTQQEDSAVYLCASSFSVVWYGYTFGSGTRLTVV.

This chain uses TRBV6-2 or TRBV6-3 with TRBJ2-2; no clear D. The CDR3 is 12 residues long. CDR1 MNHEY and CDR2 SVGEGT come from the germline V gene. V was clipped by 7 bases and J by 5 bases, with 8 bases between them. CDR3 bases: TGTGCCAGCACACATGGTACCGGGGAGCTGTTTTTT. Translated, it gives CASTHGTGELFF.

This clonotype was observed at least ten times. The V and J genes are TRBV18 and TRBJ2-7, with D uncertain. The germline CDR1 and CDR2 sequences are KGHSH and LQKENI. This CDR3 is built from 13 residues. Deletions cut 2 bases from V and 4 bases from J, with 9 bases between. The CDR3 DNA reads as TGTGCCAGCTCACCAGGGTCAGATTACGAGCAGTACTTC. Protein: CASSPGSDYEQYF. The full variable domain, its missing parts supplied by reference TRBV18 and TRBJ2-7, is NAGVMQNPRHLVRRRGQEARLRCSPMKGHSHVYWYRQLPEEGLKFMVYLQKENIIDESGMPKERFSAEFPKEGPSILRIQQVVRGDSAAYFCASSPGSDYEQYFGPGTRLTVT.

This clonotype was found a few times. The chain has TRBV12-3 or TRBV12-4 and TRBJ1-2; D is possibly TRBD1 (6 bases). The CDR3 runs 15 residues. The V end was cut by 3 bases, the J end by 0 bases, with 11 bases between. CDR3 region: CASSFLGAANYGYTF. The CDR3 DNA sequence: TGTGCCAGCAGTTTCTTGGGGGCTGCTAACTATGGCTACACCTTC.

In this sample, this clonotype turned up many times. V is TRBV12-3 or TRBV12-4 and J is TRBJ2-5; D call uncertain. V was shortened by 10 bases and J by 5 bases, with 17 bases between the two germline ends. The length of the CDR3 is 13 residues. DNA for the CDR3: TGTGCCACCAGGAAAATTTATGGGGAGACCCAGTACTTC. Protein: CATRKIYGETQYF.

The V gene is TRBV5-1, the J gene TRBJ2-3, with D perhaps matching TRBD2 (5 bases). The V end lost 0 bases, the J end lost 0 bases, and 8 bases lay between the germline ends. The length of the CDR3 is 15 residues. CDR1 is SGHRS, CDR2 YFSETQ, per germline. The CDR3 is CASSLVERSTDTQYF. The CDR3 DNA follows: TGCGCCAGCAGCTTGGTGGAGCGGAGCACAGATACGCAGTATTTT.

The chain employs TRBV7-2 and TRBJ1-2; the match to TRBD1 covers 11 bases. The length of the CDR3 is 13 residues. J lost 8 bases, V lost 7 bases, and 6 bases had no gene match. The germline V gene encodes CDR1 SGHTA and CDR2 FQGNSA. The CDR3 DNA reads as TGTGCCAGCACCAACCGGGACAGGGGGGGCTACACCTTC. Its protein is CASTNRDRGGYTF.

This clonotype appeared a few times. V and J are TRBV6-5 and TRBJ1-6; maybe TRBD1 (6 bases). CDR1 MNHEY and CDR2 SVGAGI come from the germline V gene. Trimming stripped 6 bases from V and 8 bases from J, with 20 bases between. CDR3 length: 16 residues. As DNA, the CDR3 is TGTGCCAGCAGCTATCGGGGGGCGCTTCGGCATTCACCCCTCCACTTT. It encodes CASSYRGALRHSPLHF.

As DNA, the CDR3 is TGTGCCAGCTCTCCCTCTGGGAACTCCTACGAGCAGTACTTC. As protein: CASSPSGNSYEQYF. V usage is TRBV18 and J usage is TRBJ2-7; no reliable D call. Trimming removed 6 bases at V and 0 bases at J, with 12 bases between. From germline, CDR1 is KGHSH and CDR2 LQKENI. This CDR3 spans 14 amino acids.

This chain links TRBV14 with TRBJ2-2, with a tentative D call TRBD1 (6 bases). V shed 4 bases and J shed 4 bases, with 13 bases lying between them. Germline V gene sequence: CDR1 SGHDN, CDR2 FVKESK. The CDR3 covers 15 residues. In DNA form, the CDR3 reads TGTGCCAGCAGCCCAACGACAGGATTCACCGGGGAGCTGTTTTTT. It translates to CASSPTTGFTGELFF.

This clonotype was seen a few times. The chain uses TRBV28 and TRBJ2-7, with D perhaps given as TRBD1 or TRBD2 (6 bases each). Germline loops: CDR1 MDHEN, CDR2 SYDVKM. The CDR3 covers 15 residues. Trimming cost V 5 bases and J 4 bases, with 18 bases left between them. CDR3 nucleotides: TGTGCCAGCAGTCCGTACAGGGTTCGGGGGTACGAGCAGTACTTC. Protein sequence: CASSPYRVRGYEQYF. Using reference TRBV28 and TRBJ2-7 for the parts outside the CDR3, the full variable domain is DVKVTQSSRYLVKRTGEKVFLECVQDMDHENMFWYRQDPGLGLRLIYFSYDVKMKEKGDIPEGYSVSREKKERFSLILESASTNQTSMYLCASSPYRVRGYEQYFGPGTRLTVT.

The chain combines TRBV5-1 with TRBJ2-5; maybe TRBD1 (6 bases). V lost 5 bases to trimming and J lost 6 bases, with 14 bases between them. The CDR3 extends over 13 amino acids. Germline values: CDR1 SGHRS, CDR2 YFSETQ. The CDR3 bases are TGCGCCAGCAGGGAAACGGACAGCCAGACCCAGTACTTC. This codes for CASRETDSQTQYF.

The DNA of the CDR3 is TGTGCCAGCAGCTCAACGGGGGCTCAAGAGACCCAGTACTTC. Translation gives CASSSTGAQETQYF. This chain joins TRBV7-6 and TRBJ2-5; D is tentatively TRBD1 or TRBD2 (6 bases each). Germline values: CDR1 SGHVS, CDR2 FNYEAQ. Trimming took 4 bases from V and 2 from J, leaving 11 bases between them. The CDR3 is 14 amino acids.

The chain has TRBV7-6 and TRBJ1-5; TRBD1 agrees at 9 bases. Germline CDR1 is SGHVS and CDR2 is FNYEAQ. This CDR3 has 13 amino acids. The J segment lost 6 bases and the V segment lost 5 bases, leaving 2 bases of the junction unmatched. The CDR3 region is CASSAGQGQPQHF. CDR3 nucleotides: TGTGCCAGCAGCGCGGGACAGGGTCAGCCCCAGCATTTT.

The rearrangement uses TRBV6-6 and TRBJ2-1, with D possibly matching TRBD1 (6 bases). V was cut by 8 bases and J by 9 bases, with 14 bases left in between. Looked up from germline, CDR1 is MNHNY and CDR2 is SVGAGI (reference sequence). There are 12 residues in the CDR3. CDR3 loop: CASWYRAGEQFF. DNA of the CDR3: TGTGCCAGCTGGTACAGGGCAGGTGAGCAGTTCTTC.

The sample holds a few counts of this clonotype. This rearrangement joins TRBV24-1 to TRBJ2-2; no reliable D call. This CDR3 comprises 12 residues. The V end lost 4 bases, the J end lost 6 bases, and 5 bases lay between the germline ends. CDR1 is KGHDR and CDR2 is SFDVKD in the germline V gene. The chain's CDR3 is CATSDLSGELFF. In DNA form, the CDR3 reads TGTGCCACCAGTGACTTATCCGGGGAGCTGTTTTTT.

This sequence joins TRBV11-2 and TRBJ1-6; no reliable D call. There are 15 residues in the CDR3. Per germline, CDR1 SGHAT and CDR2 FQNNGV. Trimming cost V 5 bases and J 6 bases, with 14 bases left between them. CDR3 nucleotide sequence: TGTGCCAGCAGCCCACCGGCGTTCGGTAATTCACCCCTCCACTTT. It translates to CASSPPAFGNSPLHF.

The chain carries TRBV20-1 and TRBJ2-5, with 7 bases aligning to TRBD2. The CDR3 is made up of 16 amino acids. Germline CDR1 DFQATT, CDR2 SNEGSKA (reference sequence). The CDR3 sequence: CCARDIRREPAETQYF. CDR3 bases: TGCTGCGCTAGAGATATAAGGCGGGAGCCGGCGGAGACCCAGTACTTC.

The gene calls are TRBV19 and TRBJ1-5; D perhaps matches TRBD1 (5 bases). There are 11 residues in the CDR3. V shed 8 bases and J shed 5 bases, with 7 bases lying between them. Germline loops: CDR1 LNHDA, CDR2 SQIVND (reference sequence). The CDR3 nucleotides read TGTGCCAGTGGGACCGATCAGCCCCAGCATTTT. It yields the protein CASGTDQPQHF.

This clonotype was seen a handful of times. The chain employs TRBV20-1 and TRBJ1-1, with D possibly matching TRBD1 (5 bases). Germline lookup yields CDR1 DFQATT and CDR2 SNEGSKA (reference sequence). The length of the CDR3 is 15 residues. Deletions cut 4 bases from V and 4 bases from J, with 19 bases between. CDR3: CSAITKGFWGTEAFF. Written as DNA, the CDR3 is TGCAGTGCTATAACGAAGGGGTTTTGGGGCACTGAAGCTTTCTTT.

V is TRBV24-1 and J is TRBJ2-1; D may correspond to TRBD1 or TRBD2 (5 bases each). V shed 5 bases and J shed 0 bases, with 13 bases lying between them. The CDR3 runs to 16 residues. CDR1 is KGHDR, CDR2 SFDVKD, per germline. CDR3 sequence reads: CATSGRDPISYNEQFF. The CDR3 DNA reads TGTGCCACCAGTGGCCGGGACCCCATCTCCTACAATGAGCAGTTCTTC.

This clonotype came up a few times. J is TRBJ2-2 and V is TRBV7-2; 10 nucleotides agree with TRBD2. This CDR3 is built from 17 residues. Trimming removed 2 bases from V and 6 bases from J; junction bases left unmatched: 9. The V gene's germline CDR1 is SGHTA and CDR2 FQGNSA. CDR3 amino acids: CASSLIAGGGWAGELFF. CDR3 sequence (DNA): TGTGCCAGCAGCTTAATAGCGGGAGGTGGTTGGGCCGGGGAGCTGTTTTTT.

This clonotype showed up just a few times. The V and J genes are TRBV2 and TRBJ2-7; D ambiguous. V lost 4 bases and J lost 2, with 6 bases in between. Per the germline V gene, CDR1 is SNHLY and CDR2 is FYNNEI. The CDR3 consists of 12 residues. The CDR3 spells CASSVWAYEQYF. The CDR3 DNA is TGTGCCAGCAGTGTCTGGGCCTACGAGCAGTACTTC.

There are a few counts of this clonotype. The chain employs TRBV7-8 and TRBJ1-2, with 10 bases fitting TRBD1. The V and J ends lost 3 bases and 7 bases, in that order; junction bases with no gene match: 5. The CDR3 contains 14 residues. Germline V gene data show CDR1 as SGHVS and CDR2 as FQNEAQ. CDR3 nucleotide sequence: TGTGCCAGCAGCTTTGGGACAGGGGACGTTGGCTACACCTTC. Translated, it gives CASSFGTGDVGYTF.